The 22 T cell receptor beta chains listed next were all sequenced from one sample in a study of cytomegalovirus exposure and HLA in healthy donors. 60 Vbeta and 13 Jbeta primers were used in PCR. The repertoire was sequenced with immunoSEQ multiplex PCR; TCRdb's copy has only in-frame clones and lacks some. The sample lists around 70,000 clones, about 78% occurring once. Material for sequencing was PBMCs. The receptor source for this set is a girl under 18 in good health and CMV-seropositive.

The V call is TRBV6-1, the J call TRBJ2-1; D possibly corresponds to TRBD1 (5 bases). V was cut by 8 bases and J by 0 bases, with 14 bases left in between. The CDR3 consists of 15 residues. Germline CDR1 reads MNHNS; CDR2 reads SASEGT. The CDR3 sequence is CASFQTASSYNEQFF. In nucleotides, the CDR3 is TGTGCCAGCTTTCAGACAGCGAGCTCCTACAATGAGCAGTTCTTC.

This clone was seen a single time. The gene calls are TRBV7-9 and TRBJ1-1; D is unresolved. V lost 1 base, J lost 5 bases, and 17 bases lay in between. The V gene's germline CDR1 is SEHNR and CDR2 FQNEAQ (reference sequence). The CDR3 is 16 residues long. The CDR3 here is CASSLDYGRRATEAFF. CDR3 DNA sequence: TGTGCCAGCAGCTTAGATTACGGACGGCGGGCAACTGAAGCTTTCTTT.

J is TRBJ2-7 and V is TRBV5-1; 7 bases match TRBD2. Germline-derived CDR1 and CDR2 are SGHRS and YFSETQ. The V segment lost 4 bases and the J segment 2 bases; nucleotides outside the gene matches: 0. The CDR3 covers 12 residues. CDR3 in DNA: TGCGCCAGCAGCCGGGAGGCCTACGAGCAGTACTTC. As protein: CASSREAYEQYF.

The chain recombines TRBV5-4 with TRBJ2-3; 11 bases fit TRBD2. From germline, CDR1 is SGHNT and CDR2 YYREEE (reference sequence). V was pared by 4 bases and J by 3 bases, with 10 bases of the junction left unmatched. The CDR3 consists of 17 residues. The CDR3 coding sequence is TGTGCCAGCAGCCCTGGACTAGCGGGCCAAGGAACAGATACGCAGTATTTT. Its translation is CASSPGLAGQGTDTQYF.

J is TRBJ1-2 and V is TRBV10-3, with a weak D call TRBD1 (6 bases). CDR3 length equals 15 residues. Germline V gene sequence: CDR1 ENHRY, CDR2 SYGVKD. V was cut by 3 bases and J by 1 base, with 12 bases left in between. CDR3 in DNA: TGTGCCATCAGTGATTCGCAGGGGCTTAACTATGGCTACACCTTC. Encoded protein: CAISDSQGLNYGYTF.

This chain connects TRBV5-1 to TRBJ2-7, with 11 positions matching TRBD1. After removal of 4 bases from V and 5 bases from J, the junction contained 14 bases not matched to a gene. Per the germline V gene, CDR1 is SGHRS and CDR2 is YFSETQ. This CDR3 contains 17 residues. The CDR3 here is CASSPPRTGGGRNEQYF. The CDR3 region has the DNA TGCGCCAGCAGCCCTCCTCGGACAGGGGGCGGTAGGAACGAGCAGTACTTC.

The chain has TRBV2 and TRBJ1-1, with 11 bases lining up with TRBD1. This CDR3 region has 12 residues. Germline V gene sequence: CDR1 SNHLY, CDR2 FYNNEI. The junction had 3 bases not matched to a gene; V was cut back by 7 bases and J by 8 bases. The CDR3 nucleotides read TGTGCCAGCAAGGACAGGGGGCCCGAAGCTTTCTTT. It codes for CASKDRGPEAFF.

This chain links TRBV28 with TRBJ1-2, with TRBD1 matching over 9 bases. V lost 5 bases, J lost 7 bases, and 8 bases stayed unmatched. CDR3 size: 14 residues. The germline V gene has CDR1 MDHEN and CDR2 SYDVKM. The CDR3 bases are TGTGCCAGCAGTCCCCCCCGACAGGGGGGTGGCTACACCTTC. This sequence encodes CASSPPRQGGGYTF.

The chain uses TRBV11-3 and TRBJ2-1, with 9 positions matching TRBD1. Germline CDR1 SGHNT, CDR2 YENEEA. V dropped 5 bases and J dropped 5; count of bases not matched to a gene: 7. The CDR3 is 15 amino acids. CDR3 DNA sequence: TGTGCCAGCAGCCTAGCCGGGACAGGGAACAATGAGCAGTTCTTC. It translates to CASSLAGTGNNEQFF.

The rearrangement uses TRBV18 and TRBJ1-5; TRBD1 agrees at 8 bases. The trim removed 6 bases at V and 1 base at J, leaving 8 bases unmatched. There are 16 residues in the CDR3. Germline V gene lookup returns CDR1 KGHSH and CDR2 LQKENI. The CDR3 DNA reads as TGTGCCAGCTCCCCCACAGGGGGAGCGAGCAATCAGCCCCAGCATTTT. As protein: CASSPTGGASNQPQHF.

Comments on this clone: Distinct nucleotide sequences in the sample also encode this CDR3. The rearrangement uses TRBV4-1 and TRBJ1-5; 8 bases align to TRBD1. Germline CDR1 is MGHRA and CDR2 is YSYEKL. This CDR3 region has 15 residues. Germline trimming cut 3 bases from V and 6 bases from J; bases unmatched to any gene: 7. The CDR3 DNA reads TGCGCCAGCAGCCACCTAGGCAGGGGGCGTCAGCCCCAGCATTTT. Amino acid sequence: CASSHLGRGRQPQHF.

The V gene is TRBV29-1, the J gene TRBJ1-4, with D unclear. Deletions cut 4 bases from V and 5 bases from J, with 8 bases between. In germline, CDR1 is SQVTM, CDR2 ANQGSEA. The CDR3 runs to 12 residues. The CDR3 DNA reads as TGCAGCGTTGGAGGCTTAAATGAAAAACTGTTTTTT. Translated: CSVGGLNEKLFF.

This sequence joins TRBV7-2 and TRBJ2-5; TRBD2 aligns across 12 bases. The trim removed 4 bases at V and 3 bases at J, leaving 3 bases unmatched. Per germline, CDR1 SGHTA and CDR2 FQGNSA. This CDR3 comprises 15 residues. Here the CDR3 reads CASSSGLAGKETQYF. Written as DNA, the CDR3 is TGTGCCAGCAGCTCAGGACTAGCGGGAAAAGAGACCCAGTACTTC. The whole variable domain, filled in from reference TRBV7-2 and TRBJ2-5, reads GAGVSQSPSNKVTEKGKDVELRCDPISGHTALYWYRQSLGQGLEFLIYFQGNSAPDKSGLPSDRFSAERTGGSVSTLTIQRTQQEDSAVYLCASSSGLAGKETQYFGPGTRLLVL.

The chain joins TRBV5-4 to TRBJ2-5; 13 nucleotides match TRBD2. The junction had 2 bases not matched to a gene; V was cut back by 4 bases and J by 2 bases. CDR1 is SGHNT, CDR2 YYREEE, per germline (reference sequence). The CDR3 runs to 15 residues. The CDR3 DNA follows: TGTGCCAGCAGCAAACTAGCGGGGGGGCAAGAGACCCAGTACTTC. It yields the protein CASSKLAGGQETQYF.

The chain's CDR3 is CAADSPGTQYF. The DNA of the CDR3 is TGTGCCGCGGACAGCCCGGGGACCCAGTACTTC. The rearrangement uses TRBV30 and TRBJ2-5, with D possibly matching TRBD1 (6 bases). The CDR3 is made up of 11 amino acids. V was trimmed by 8 bases and J by 7 bases, leaving 14 bases between them. Germline V lookup: CDR1 GTSNPN, CDR2 SVGIG (reference sequence).

The chain carries TRBV27 and TRBJ2-4, with a tentative D call TRBD2 (6 bases). The germline V gene has CDR1 MNHEY and CDR2 SMNVEV (reference sequence). Trimming removed 6 bases from V and 8 bases from J, with 14 bases in between. This CDR3 has 13 amino acids. Here the CDR3 reads CASSYTGAHIQYF. As DNA, the CDR3 is TGTGCCAGCAGCTATACGGGAGCCCACATTCAGTACTTC.

This sequence joins TRBV2 and TRBJ1-2; 7 nucleotides line up with TRBD1. Germline V gene sequence: CDR1 SNHLY, CDR2 FYNNEI. Trimming removed 8 bases from V and 7 bases from J; junction bases left unmatched: 16. The CDR3 length is 15 residues. The CDR3 spells CASENGTDQRTGYTF. The CDR3 nucleotides are TGTGCCAGCGAGAACGGGACAGACCAACGCACTGGCTACACCTTC.

This clone was seen a few times. This chain joins TRBV6-5 and TRBJ1-1; D may be TRBD1 (5 bases). The germline V and J ends were trimmed by 6 bases and 11 bases, with 25 bases remaining between them. The CDR3 is 15 amino acids. Germline V lookup: CDR1 MNHEY, CDR2 SVGAGI. The CDR3 protein is CASSRGSYQEMGAFF. DNA of the CDR3: TGTGCCAGCAGCCGGGGGTCATATCAGGAAATGGGGGCTTTCTTT.

V usage is TRBV7-9 and J usage is TRBJ2-1; 10 nucleotides align to TRBD1. Losses at the gene ends were 4 bases for V and 9 bases for J; bases not matched to a gene: 9. The germline gives CDR1 SEHNR, CDR2 FQNEAQ (reference sequence). This CDR3 region has 15 residues. The CDR3 nucleotides read TGTGCCAGCAGCTCGGGACAGGGGCTGTCTGGTGAGCAGTTCTTC. This translates into CASSSGQGLSGEQFF.

This chain connects TRBV12-1 to TRBJ2-1; the table's D call, TRBD2, has no DNA check behind it. TRBV12-1 is shown as a pseudogene. The CDR3 consists of 16 residues. The DNA of the CDR3 is TGTGCCAGCAGCTTTTTGGCACTAGCGGGAGGGAATGAGCAGTTCTTC. Translation gives CASSFLALAGGNEQFF.

This clone was recorded only once. The gene calls are TRBV6-4 and TRBJ1-6, with 9 bases lining up with TRBD1. The germline gives CDR1 MRHNA, CDR2 SNTAGT. V was pared by 6 bases and J by 6 bases, with 6 bases of the junction left unmatched. The CDR3 length is 15 residues. CDR3: CASSPQTGGNSPLHF. The CDR3 DNA sequence: TGTGCCAGCAGCCCACAGACAGGGGGTAATTCACCCCTCCACTTT.

In this sample, this clone turned up once. V usage is TRBV29-1 and J usage is TRBJ1-2; tentatively, D is TRBD1 (5 bases). Germline CDR1 is SQVTM and CDR2 is ANQGSEA. The ends were cut back, 6 bases at V and 6 bases at J, with 20 bases in the middle. The CDR3 sequence is 14 residues long. CDR3 sequence: CSVSGTKEDDGYTF. The CDR3 bases are TGCAGCGTATCCGGGACTAAGGAAGACGATGGCTACACCTTC.